This T cell receptor (beta chain) was observed in a study of immune evolution from preneoplasia to lung adenocarcinoma. Study results and caveats: Clonality was highest in normal lung, lower in later-stage lesions apparently.

Between the mid-2010s and the late 2010s, patients underwent resection in Japan or China. Two lung cancer pathologists independently confirmed each histologic diagnosis. About this clone itself: Its antigen is undetermined.

J lost 1 base, V lost 6 bases, and 10 bases had no gene match. This CDR3 region has 16 residues. CDR1 and CDR2 from the germline V gene are KGHSH and LQKENI. Sequenced by immunoSEQ multiplex PCR; TCRdb stores in-frame clones only, minus some. The sample contains 6,000 to 10,000 clones, around 83% of which appear only once. This receptor was identified in a person in their 70s with lung adenocarcinoma. This chain uses TRBV18 with TRBJ1-1; 8 nucleotides line up with TRBD1. Sequences were obtained from FFPE minimally invasive lung adenocarcinoma tissue. CDR3 residues: CASSRTSDRENTEAFF. The CDR3 region has the DNA TGTGCCAGCTCTCGTACCTCGGACAGGGAGAACACTGAAGCTTTCTTT.